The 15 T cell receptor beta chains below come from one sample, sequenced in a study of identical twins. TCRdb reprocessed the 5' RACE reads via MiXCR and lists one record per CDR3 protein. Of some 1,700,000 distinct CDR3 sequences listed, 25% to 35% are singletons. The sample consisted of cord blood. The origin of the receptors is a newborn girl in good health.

CDR3 coding DNA: TGTGCCACCAGTGACGACAGGGCTCTATCTAATGAAAAACTGTTTTTT. Translating gives CATSDDRALSNEKLFF. V is TRBV24-1 and J is TRBJ1-4; 7 bases are a match to TRBD1. The V and J ends lost 4 bases and 3 bases, in that order; junction bases with no gene match: 7. CDR1 is KGHDR and CDR2 is SFDVKD in the germline V gene. This CDR3 has 16 amino acids.

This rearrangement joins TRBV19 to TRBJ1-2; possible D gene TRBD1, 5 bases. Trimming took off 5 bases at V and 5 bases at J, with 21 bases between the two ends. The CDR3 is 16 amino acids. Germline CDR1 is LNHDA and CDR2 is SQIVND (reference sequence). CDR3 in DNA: TGTGCCAGTAGTTCTTCAGGGCGTGGGACCATATATGGCTACACCTTC. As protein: CASSSSGRGTIYGYTF.

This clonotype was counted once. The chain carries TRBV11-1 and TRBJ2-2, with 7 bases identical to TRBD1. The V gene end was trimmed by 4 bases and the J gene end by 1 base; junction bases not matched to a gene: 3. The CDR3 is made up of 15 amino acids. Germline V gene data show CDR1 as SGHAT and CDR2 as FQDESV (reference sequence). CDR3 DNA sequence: TGTGCCAGCAGCTCTTGGACAGGGAACACCGGGGAGCTGTTTTTT. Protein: CASSSWTGNTGELFF.

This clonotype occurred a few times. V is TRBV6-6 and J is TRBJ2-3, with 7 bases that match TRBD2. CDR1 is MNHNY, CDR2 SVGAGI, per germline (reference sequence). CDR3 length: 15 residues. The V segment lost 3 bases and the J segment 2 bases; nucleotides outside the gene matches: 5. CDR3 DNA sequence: TGTGCCAGCAGTTATAGGCGGGGGAACACAGATACGCAGTATTTT. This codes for CASSYRRGNTDTQYF.

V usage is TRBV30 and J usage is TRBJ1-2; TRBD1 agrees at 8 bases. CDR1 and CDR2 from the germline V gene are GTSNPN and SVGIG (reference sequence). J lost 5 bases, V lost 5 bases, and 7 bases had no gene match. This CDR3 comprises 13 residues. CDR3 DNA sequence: TGTGCCTGGTTTCCCCGGGACAGGTATGGCTACACCTTC. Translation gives CAWFPRDRYGYTF.

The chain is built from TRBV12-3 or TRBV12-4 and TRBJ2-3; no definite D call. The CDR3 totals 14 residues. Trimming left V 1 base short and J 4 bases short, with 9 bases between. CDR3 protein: CASSLGVTADTQYF. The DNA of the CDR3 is TGTGCCAGCAGTTTAGGTGTCACCGCAGATACGCAGTATTTT.

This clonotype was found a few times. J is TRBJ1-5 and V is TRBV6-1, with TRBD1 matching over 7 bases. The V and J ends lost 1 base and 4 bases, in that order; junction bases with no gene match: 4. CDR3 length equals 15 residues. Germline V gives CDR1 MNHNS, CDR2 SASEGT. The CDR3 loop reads CASSEDRGENQPQHF. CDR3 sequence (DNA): TGTGCCAGCAGTGAAGACAGGGGTGAGAATCAGCCCCAGCATTTT.

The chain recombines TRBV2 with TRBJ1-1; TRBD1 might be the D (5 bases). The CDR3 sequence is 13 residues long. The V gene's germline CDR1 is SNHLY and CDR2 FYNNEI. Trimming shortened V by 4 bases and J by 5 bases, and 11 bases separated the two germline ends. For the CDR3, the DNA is TGTGCCAGCAGTGGGACATCCTGGACTGAAGCTTTCTTT. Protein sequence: CASSGTSWTEAFF.

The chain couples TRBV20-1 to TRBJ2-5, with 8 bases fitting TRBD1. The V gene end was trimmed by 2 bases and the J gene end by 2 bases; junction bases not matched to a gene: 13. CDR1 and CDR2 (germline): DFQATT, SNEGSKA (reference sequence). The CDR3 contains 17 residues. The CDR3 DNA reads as TGCAGTGCTAGAATGGTCCGGGACAGGATAATTCAAGAGACCCAGTACTTC. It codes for CSARMVRDRIIQETQYF.

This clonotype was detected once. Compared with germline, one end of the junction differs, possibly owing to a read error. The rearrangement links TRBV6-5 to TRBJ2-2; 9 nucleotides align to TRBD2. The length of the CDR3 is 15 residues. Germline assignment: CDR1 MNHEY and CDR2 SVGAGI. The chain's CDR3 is CTSRGLAGYSGELFF. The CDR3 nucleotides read TGTACCAGCAGGGGTCTAGCGGGATATTCCGGGGAGCTGTTTTTT.

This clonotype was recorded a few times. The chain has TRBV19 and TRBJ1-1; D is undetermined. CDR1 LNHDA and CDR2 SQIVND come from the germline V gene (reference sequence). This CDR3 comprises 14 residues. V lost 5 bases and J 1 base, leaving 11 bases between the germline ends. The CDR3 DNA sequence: TGTGCCAGTAGTCTTTTCCGTCAGAACACTGAAGCTTTCTTT. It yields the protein CASSLFRQNTEAFF.

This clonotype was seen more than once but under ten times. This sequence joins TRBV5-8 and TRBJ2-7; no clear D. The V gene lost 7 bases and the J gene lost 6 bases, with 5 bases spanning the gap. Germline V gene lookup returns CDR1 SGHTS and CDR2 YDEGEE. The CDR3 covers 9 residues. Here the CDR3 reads CASRREQYF. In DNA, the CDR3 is TGTGCCAGCCGCCGCGAGCAGTACTTC. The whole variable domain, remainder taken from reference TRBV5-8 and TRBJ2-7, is EAGVTQSPTHLIKTRGQQATLRCSPISGHTSVYWYQQALGLGLQFLLWYDEGEERNRGNFPPRFSGRQFPNYSSELNVNALELEDSALYLCASRREQYFGPGTRLTVT.

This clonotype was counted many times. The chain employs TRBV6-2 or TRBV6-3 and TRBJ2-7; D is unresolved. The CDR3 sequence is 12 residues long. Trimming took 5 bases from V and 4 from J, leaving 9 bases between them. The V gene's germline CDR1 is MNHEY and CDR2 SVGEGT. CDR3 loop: CASSETRYEQYF. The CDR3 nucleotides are TGTGCCAGCAGTGAAACCCGATACGAGCAGTACTTC.

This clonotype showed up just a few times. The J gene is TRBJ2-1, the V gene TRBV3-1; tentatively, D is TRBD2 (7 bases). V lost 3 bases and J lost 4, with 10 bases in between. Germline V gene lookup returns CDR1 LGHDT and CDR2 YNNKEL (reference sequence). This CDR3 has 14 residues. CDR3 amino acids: CASSQRGQYNEQFF. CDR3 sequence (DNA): TGTGCCAGCAGCCAGCGGGGGCAGTACAATGAGCAGTTCTTC.

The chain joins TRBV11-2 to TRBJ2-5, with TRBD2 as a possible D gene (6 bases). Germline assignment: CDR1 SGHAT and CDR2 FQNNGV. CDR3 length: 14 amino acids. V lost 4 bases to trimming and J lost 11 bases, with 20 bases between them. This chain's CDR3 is CASSYRDWLREQYF. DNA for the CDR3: TGTGCCAGCAGCTACCGGGACTGGCTGAGGGAGCAGTACTTC. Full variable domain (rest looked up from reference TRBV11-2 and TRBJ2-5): EAGVAQSPRYKIIEKRQSVAFWCNPISGHATLYWYQQILGQGPKLLIQFQNNGVVDDSQLPKDRFSAERLKGVDSTLKIQPAKLEDSAVYLCASSYRDWLREQYFGPGTRLLVL.